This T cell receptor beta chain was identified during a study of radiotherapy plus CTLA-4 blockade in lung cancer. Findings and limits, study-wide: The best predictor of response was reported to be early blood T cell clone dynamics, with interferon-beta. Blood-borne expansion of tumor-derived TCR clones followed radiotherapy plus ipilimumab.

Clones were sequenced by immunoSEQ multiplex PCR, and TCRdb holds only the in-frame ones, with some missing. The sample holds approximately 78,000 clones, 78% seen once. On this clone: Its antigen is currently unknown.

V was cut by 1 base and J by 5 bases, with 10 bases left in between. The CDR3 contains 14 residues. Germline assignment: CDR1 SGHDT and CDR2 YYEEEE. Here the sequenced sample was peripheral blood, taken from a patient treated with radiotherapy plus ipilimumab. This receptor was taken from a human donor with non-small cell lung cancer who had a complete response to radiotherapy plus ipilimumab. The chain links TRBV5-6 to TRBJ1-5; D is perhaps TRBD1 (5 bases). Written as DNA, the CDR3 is TGTGCCAGCAGCTTGTGGGGCTTTTATCAGCCCCAGCATTTT. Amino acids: CASSLWGFYQPQHF.